The clone carrying this T cell receptor (beta chain) was counted at least ten times. This record belongs to a study of T-cell reconstitution after alpha-beta-depleted transplantation in children. From germline, CDR1 is SGHAT and CDR2 FQNNGV. J gave up 3 bases and V 0 bases, and 10 bases lay outside the gene matches. The CDR3 covers 18 residues. Unique molecular identifiers were incorporated when the TCRbeta library was constructed. MiXCR, applied by TCRdb to the PCR reads, yields one record per CDR3 protein. Among around 500,000 distinct CDR3 sequences listed, 23% were seen once. The clonotype was recovered from a boy in the first two years of life who had a stem cell transplant for acute myeloid leukemia, so the T cells may come from the graft donor. This sequence joins TRBV11-2 and TRBJ2-2, with TRBD1 matching 7 bases. The sequences come from PBMCs, mostly from graft donor cells, collected 360 days after TCRalphabeta/CD19-depleted stem cell transplant. CDR3 coding DNA: TGTGCCAGCAGCTTAGACCAGTGGGGGACAGTCCACACCGGGGAGCTGTTTTTT. As protein: CASSLDQWGTVHTGELFF.